There are many counts of the clone carrying this TCR beta chain. Its antigen is as yet unknown. This sample was taken from a study of breast tumors, draining lymph nodes, adjacent tissues. A single record per CDR3 protein comes from TCRdb applying MiXCR to the multiplex PCR reads. In the table there are some 150,000 distinct CDR3 sequences, 30% to 35% of which are singletons. General study points: Compared with lymph nodes, tumors were less diverse; compared with nontumor tissue, more.

Axillary draining lymph nodes of breast cancer patients supplied the node samples. Input material: axillary lymph node tissue. This sequence was found in a female donor with breast cancer. Some clones in this sample may be carry-over from other donors' samples.

CDR3 nucleotides: TGTGCCACAGACCGGACAGGAAACTATGGCTACACCTTC. As protein: CATDRTGNYGYTF. V is TRBV28 and J is TRBJ1-2, with 7 bases fitting TRBD1. CDR3 length equals 13 residues. Germline CDR1 and CDR2: MDHEN and SYDVKM. The V segment lost 10 bases and the J segment 2 bases; nucleotides outside the gene matches: 7.